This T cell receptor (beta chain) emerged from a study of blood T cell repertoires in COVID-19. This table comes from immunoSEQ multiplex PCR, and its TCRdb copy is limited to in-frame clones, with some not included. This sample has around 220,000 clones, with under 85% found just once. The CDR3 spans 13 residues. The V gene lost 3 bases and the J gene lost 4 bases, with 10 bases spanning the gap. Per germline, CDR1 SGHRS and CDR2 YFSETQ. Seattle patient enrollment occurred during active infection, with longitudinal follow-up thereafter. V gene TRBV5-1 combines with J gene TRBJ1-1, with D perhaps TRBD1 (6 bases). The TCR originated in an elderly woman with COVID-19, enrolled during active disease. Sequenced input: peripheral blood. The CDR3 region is CASSSTGFTEAFF. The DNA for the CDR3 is TGCGCCAGCAGCTCAACAGGGTTCACTGAAGCTTTCTTT.